This T cell receptor (beta chain) was identified during a study of cytomegalovirus exposure and HLA in healthy donors. General observations from the study: Being productive about 90% or about 30% of the time was typical of most TCR beta V segments in an earlier analysis. As a later analysis revealed, the rate of TCR association differed by HLA locus, with DRB1 most and HLA-C fewest. Sequencing depth across donors, presence/absence analyses assumed, was roughly uniform.

With 3 bases removed from V and 0 bases from J, the gap between germline ends came to 9 bases. The CDR3 consists of 14 residues. Germline V lookup: CDR1 SQVTM, CDR2 ANQGSEA. There are a few counts of this clone. Its antigen remains unidentified. PCR used 60 Vbeta primers and 13 Jbeta primers. Using immunoSEQ multiplex PCR, the repertoire was profiled, and TCRdb retains in-frame clones only, with some absent. The table includes about 180,000 clones, approximately 77% detected once. The chain uses TRBV29-1 and TRBJ2-1, with D possibly TRBD1 on 6 matching bases. This receptor was obtained from a female donor in good health and CMV-seronegative. Sequenced: PBMCs. The CDR3 DNA follows: TGCAGCGTTGAGGGGGCAAGCTCCTACAATGAGCAGTTCTTC. Translation: CSVEGASSYNEQFF.